Shown below are 14 T cell receptor beta chains from a single sample sequenced in a study of blood T cell repertoires in COVID-19. Libraries were prepared by immunoSEQ multiplex PCR; TCRdb keeps only in-frame clonotypes and omits some of them. The sample shows some 220,000 clones, approximately 85% of them seen only once. The source material was peripheral blood. Source of these receptors: a woman aged 65 to 85 with COVID-19, enrolled during active disease.

V and J are TRBV15 and TRBJ1-4, with 8 bases aligning to TRBD1. This CDR3 is built from 18 residues. Germline CDR1 and CDR2: LNHNV and YYDKDF (reference sequence). V was pared by 3 bases and J by 6 bases, with 15 bases of the junction left unmatched. CDR3: CATSSPWGDRGGDEKLFF. CDR3 nucleotide sequence: TGTGCCACCAGCAGTCCCTGGGGCGACAGGGGTGGGGATGAAAAACTGTTTTTT.

V usage is TRBV5-6 and J usage is TRBJ2-7; TRBD2 might be the D (6 bases). The CDR3 runs to 15 residues. Trimming left V 3 bases short and J 3 bases short, with 16 bases between. Germline V lookup: CDR1 SGHDT, CDR2 YYEEEE. The CDR3 spells CASSSLGEEVYEQYF. The CDR3, as DNA: TGTGCCAGCAGCTCACTCGGGGAGGAGGTCTACGAGCAGTACTTC.

This rearrangement joins TRBV28 to TRBJ1-3; TRBD1 matches at 7 bases. The CDR3 contains 14 residues. V shed 6 bases, J shed 3 bases, and the junction held 5 bases outside the gene matches. Germline V gene lookup returns CDR1 MDHEN and CDR2 SYDVKM. CDR3 sequence: CASRSAGGGNTIYF. DNA for the CDR3: TGTGCCAGCAGGTCGGCAGGGGGTGGAAACACCATATATTTT. Based on the CDR3 plus reference TRBV28 and TRBJ1-3, the full variable domain is DVKVTQSSRYLVKRTGEKVFLECVQDMDHENMFWYRQDPGLGLRLIYFSYDVKMKEKGDIPEGYSVSREKKERFSLILESASTNQTSMYLCASRSAGGGNTIYFGEGSWLTVV.

The chain has TRBV12-5 and TRBJ2-1; D might be TRBD1 (6 bases). CDR3 length: 16 amino acids. Trimming removed 4 bases from V and 6 bases from J, with 19 bases in between. Germline V gene sequence: CDR1 LGHNT, CDR2 FRNRAP. CDR3 protein: CASGSQTGPILNEQFF. In nucleotides, the CDR3 is TGTGCTAGTGGTTCACAGACAGGTCCGATCCTCAATGAGCAGTTCTTC.

The chain links TRBV27 to TRBJ1-1, with TRBD1 as a possible D gene (5 bases). Trimming took off 3 bases at V and 0 bases at J, with 11 bases between the two ends. Germline values: CDR1 MNHEY, CDR2 SMNVEV (reference sequence). This CDR3 region has 15 residues. The CDR3 loop is CASSLLATVNTEAFF. The CDR3 nucleotides read TGTGCCAGCAGTTTGCTAGCGACAGTGAACACTGAAGCTTTCTTT.

The chain carries TRBV7-9 and TRBJ2-7; no clear D. Germline values: CDR1 SEHNR, CDR2 FQNEAQ (reference sequence). The CDR3 is made up of 15 amino acids. The V gene lost 3 bases and the J gene lost 0 bases, with 12 bases spanning the gap. CDR3 residues: CASSFDFRSSYEQYF. The CDR3 nucleotides read TGTGCCAGCAGCTTTGACTTCCGAAGCTCCTACGAGCAGTACTTC.

The chain is built from TRBV19 and TRBJ2-1, with 9 bases matching TRBD2. Trimming took 2 bases from V and 4 from J; bases not matched to a gene: 12. In germline, CDR1 is LNHDA, CDR2 SQIVND (reference sequence). The length of the CDR3 is 18 residues. The CDR3 sequence: CASSIMGGRALMYNEQFF. The CDR3 DNA follows: TGTGCCAGTAGTATAATGGGCGGGAGGGCCTTGATGTACAATGAGCAGTTCTTC.

The chain uses TRBV12-3 or TRBV12-4 and TRBJ2-1; 7 positions agree with TRBD1. V lost 3 bases, J lost 10 bases, and 6 bases stayed unmatched. CDR3 size: 13 residues. In DNA, the CDR3 is TGTGCCAGCAGTTTCGCGTCAGGGGGAGAGCAGTTCTTC. Translation gives CASSFASGGEQFF.

The chain combines TRBV5-1 with TRBJ2-4; tentatively, D is TRBD1 (5 bases). The V gene's germline CDR1 is SGHRS and CDR2 YFSETQ. The CDR3 extends over 15 amino acids. V was pared by 4 bases and J by 1 base, with 12 bases between. The CDR3, as DNA: TGCGCCAGCAGCGACCCCAGGGCGGCCAAAAACATTCAGTACTTC. Amino acid sequence: CASSDPRAAKNIQYF.

The chain couples TRBV27 to TRBJ2-7; 13 bases fit TRBD2. Germline V gene lookup returns CDR1 MNHEY and CDR2 SMNVEV (reference sequence). The CDR3 covers 12 residues. The V and J ends lost 8 bases and 8 bases, in that order; junction bases with no gene match: 3. The CDR3 DNA reads TGTGCCAGCGGGACTAGCGGGATTAAGCAGTACTTC. Its translation: CASGTSGIKQYF.

The chain is built from TRBV18 and TRBJ2-1; TRBD1 matches 7 bases. The CDR3 is 15 residues long. V lost 1 base to trimming and J lost 4 bases; unmatched junction nucleotides: 4. Germline lookup yields CDR1 KGHSH and CDR2 LQKENI. The CDR3 is CASSPQGANYNEQFF. The CDR3 nucleotides are TGTGCCAGCTCACCACAGGGGGCGAATTACAATGAGCAGTTCTTC.

The rearrangement links TRBV6-2 or TRBV6-3 to TRBJ1-1; D unresolved. The CDR3 extends over 15 amino acids. Germline CDR1 MNHEY, CDR2 SVGEGT. V dropped 6 bases and J dropped 1 base, with 15 bases sitting between them. Here the CDR3 reads CASSLPWRKNTEAFF. The DNA of the CDR3 is TGTGCCAGCAGCCTCCCGTGGCGGAAGAACACTGAAGCTTTCTTT.

This clone has only one observation. The chain uses TRBV20-1 and TRBJ1-5, with D possibly being TRBD1 (6 bases). Germline values: CDR1 DFQATT, CDR2 SNEGSKA (reference sequence). The CDR3 loop spans 13 amino acids. Trimming pared 3 bases from V and 6 bases from J, leaving 12 bases between. The CDR3: CSASSTGTQPQHF. Here the CDR3 DNA reads TGCAGTGCTAGTTCGACAGGCACTCAGCCCCAGCATTTT.

The rearrangement joins TRBV19 to TRBJ1-6; D uncertain. V was pared by 3 bases and J by 2 bases, with 2 bases between. The germline CDR1 and CDR2 sequences are LNHDA and SQIVND (reference sequence). This CDR3 contains 13 residues. CDR3 in DNA: TGTGCCAGTAGTATCACCTATAATTCACCCCTCCACTTT. Residues: CASSITYNSPLHF.